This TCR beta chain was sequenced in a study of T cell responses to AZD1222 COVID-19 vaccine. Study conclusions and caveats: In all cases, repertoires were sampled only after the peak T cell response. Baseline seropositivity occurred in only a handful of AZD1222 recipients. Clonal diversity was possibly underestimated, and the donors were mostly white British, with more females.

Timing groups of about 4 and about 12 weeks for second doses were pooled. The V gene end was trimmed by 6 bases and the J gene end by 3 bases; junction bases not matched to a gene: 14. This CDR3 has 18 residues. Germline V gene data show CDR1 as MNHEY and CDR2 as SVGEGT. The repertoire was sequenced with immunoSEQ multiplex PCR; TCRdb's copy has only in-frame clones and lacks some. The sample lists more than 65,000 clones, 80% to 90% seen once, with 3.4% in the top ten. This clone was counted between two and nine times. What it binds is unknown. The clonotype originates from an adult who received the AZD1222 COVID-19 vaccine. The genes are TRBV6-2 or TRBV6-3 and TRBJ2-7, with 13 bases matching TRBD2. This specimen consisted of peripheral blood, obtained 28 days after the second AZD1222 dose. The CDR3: CASSPIGTSGIRNYEQYF. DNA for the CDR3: TGTGCCAGCAGCCCCATCGGGACTAGCGGGATCAGAAACTACGAGCAGTACTTC.